The sequence of this T cell receptor beta chain was determined in a study of control samples from healthy donors and cancer patients. Germline assignment: CDR1 SGHRS and CDR2 YFSETQ. The CDR3 consists of 12 residues. V lost 4 bases to trimming and J lost 6 bases, with 11 bases between them. Profiling relied on immunoSEQ multiplex PCR, and the TCRdb table lists in-frame clones only, not all of them. The table includes about 130,000 clones, 85% to 95% detected once. The receptor was isolated from a man older than 75 with head and neck cancer. This rearrangement joins TRBV5-1 to TRBJ2-7; D gene uncertain. Sample: PBMCs. CDR3 nucleotides: TGCGCCAGCAGCGAAGGGTTCGGCGAGCAGTACTTC. It encodes CASSEGFGEQYF.